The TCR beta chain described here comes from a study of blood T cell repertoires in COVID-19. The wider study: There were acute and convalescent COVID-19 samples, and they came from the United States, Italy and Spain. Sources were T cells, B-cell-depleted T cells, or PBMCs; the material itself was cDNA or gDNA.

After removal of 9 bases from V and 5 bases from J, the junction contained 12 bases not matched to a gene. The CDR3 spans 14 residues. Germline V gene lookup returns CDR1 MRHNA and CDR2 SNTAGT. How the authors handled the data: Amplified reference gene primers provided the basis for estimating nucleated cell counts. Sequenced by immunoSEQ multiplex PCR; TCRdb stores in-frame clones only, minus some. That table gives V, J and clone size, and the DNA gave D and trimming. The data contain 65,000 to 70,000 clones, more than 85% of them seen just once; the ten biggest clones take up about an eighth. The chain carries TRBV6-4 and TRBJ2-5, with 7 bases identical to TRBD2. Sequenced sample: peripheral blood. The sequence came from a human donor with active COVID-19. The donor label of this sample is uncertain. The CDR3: CASRTGEGTETQYF. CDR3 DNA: TGTGCCAGTAGGACCGGGGAGGGGACCGAGACCCAGTACTTC.